These 7 T cell receptor beta chains share one sample of origin, sequenced in a study of early T cells in non-severe SARS-CoV-2 infection. TCRdb processed the 5' RACE reads anew with MiXCR; each CDR3 protein has one entry. The sample holds 95,000 to 100,000 distinct CDR3 sequences, about 10% seen once. Sequenced sample: whole blood. These receptors originate from an adult who was a healthcare worker with PCR-confirmed SARS-CoV-2 infection or an uninfected control (not recorded which).

The table lists this clonotype with a few counts. V gene TRBV29-1 combines with J gene TRBJ1-1, with D uncertain. The CDR3 length is 12 residues. Germline V gene sequence: CDR1 SQVTM, CDR2 ANQGSEA. The V and J ends lost 4 bases and 0 bases respectively, with 6 bases between them. Here the CDR3 reads CSVGQMNTEAFF. CDR3 nucleotides: TGCAGCGTTGGGCAAATGAACACTGAAGCTTTCTTT.

V usage is TRBV20-1 and J usage is TRBJ1-2; TRBD1 matches at 9 bases. This CDR3 is built from 16 residues. Germline CDR1 is DFQATT and CDR2 is SNEGSKA (reference sequence). Trimming took 6 bases from V and 3 from J; bases not matched to a gene: 14. CDR3 bases: TGCAGTGCCGTTCCCAGGGACAGGGAACGATACTATGGCTACACCTTC. Amino acids: CSAVPRDRERYYGYTF.

The chain employs TRBV4-1 and TRBJ2-7; 14 nucleotides agree with TRBD2. Germline assignment: CDR1 MGHRA and CDR2 YSYEKL. This CDR3 spans 15 amino acids. The V and J ends lost 4 bases and 9 bases, in that order; junction bases with no gene match: 8. This CDR3 reads CASSLRTSGRNGQYF. CDR3 DNA sequence: TGCGCCAGCAGCCTGAGGACTAGCGGGAGGAACGGGCAGTACTTC.

The gene calls are TRBV12-3 or TRBV12-4 and TRBJ2-5, with D possibly being TRBD1 or TRBD2 (5 bases each). The CDR3 covers 14 residues. V lost 4 bases to trimming and J lost 4 bases, with 13 bases between them. CDR3 sequence (DNA): TGTGCCAGCAGTTCCCCCCCAGGGAGAGAGACCCAGTACTTC. Protein sequence: CASSSPPGRETQYF.

This clonotype was picked up a small number of times. This chain connects TRBV7-6 to TRBJ2-2; TRBD2 matches at 8 bases. The CDR3 covers 17 residues. Trimming took 1 base from V and 6 from J; bases not matched to a gene: 10. Germline V gene sequence: CDR1 SGHVS, CDR2 FNYEAQ. The CDR3 region has the DNA TGTGCCAGCAGCTTAGAACCGGGACTAGATGCCCCCGGGGAGCTGTTTTTT. Translation gives CASSLEPGLDAPGELFF.

Ten or more counts support this clonotype. The genes are TRBV6-5 and TRBJ2-7, with D possibly matching TRBD2 (6 bases). V dropped 0 bases and J dropped 0 bases, with 9 bases sitting between them. Germline V gene lookup returns CDR1 MNHEY and CDR2 SVGAGI. The CDR3 is 15 residues long. The CDR3 sequence: CASSYSPGVSYEQYF. CDR3 nucleotide sequence: TGTGCCAGCAGTTACTCGCCGGGAGTCTCCTACGAGCAGTACTTC.

This clonotype has only a few counts. V usage is TRBV7-9 and J usage is TRBJ2-3; 9 nucleotides align to TRBD2. The germline gives CDR1 SEHNR, CDR2 FQNEAQ (reference sequence). This CDR3 is built from 15 residues. J was trimmed by 5 bases and V by 3 bases; bases with no gene match: 6. CDR3 sequence reads: CASSFSGSREDTQYF. CDR3 nucleotides: TGTGCCAGCAGCTTTAGCGGGAGTCGGGAAGATACGCAGTATTTT.